This entry lists 10 T cell receptor beta chains sequenced from one sample in a study of beta chain features in type 1 diabetes. Findings and caveats of the study: Among patients with Type 1 diabetes, TCRB CDR3s were moderately but significantly shorter in every one of the four CD4+ subsets.

For these receptors, no antigen is known. All of the isolated RNA was reverse transcribed, so expressed TCRB transcripts were sequenced. The method was immunoSEQ multiplex PCR; TCRdb's version includes in-frame clones alone and lacks a portion of them. The table shows over 200,000 clones, with around 9.9% occurring only once. The sequenced sample was naive CD4+ T cells from blood. The receptors here all came from a man younger than 45 with type 1 diabetes.

This clone was counted only a few times. The CDR3 sequence is CASRQGGSNQPQHF. The DNA for the CDR3 is TGTGCCAGCAGACAGGGAGGGAGCAATCAGCCCCAGCATTTT. V is TRBV27 and J is TRBJ1-5, with D possibly being TRBD1 (6 bases). There are 14 residues in the CDR3. Trimming shortened V by 6 bases and J by 1 base, and 10 bases separated the two germline ends. The V gene's germline CDR1 is MNHEY and CDR2 SMNVEV (reference sequence).

This clone was seen a few times. The J gene is TRBJ2-7, the V gene TRBV7-9; D might be TRBD1 (6 bases). V was clipped by 9 bases and J by 5 bases, with 20 bases between them. This CDR3 has 14 residues. The germline V gene encodes CDR1 SEHNR and CDR2 FQNEAQ (reference sequence). This CDR3 reads CASTLPGDRDEQYF. The CDR3 nucleotides read TGTGCCAGTACGCTTCCAGGGGATCGGGACGAGCAGTACTTC.

There are a few counts of this clone. The rearrangement uses TRBV7-3 and TRBJ2-3; D is possibly TRBD2 (5 bases). The V gene lost 6 bases and the J gene lost 6 bases, with 16 bases spanning the gap. The CDR3 is 14 amino acids. In germline, CDR1 is SGHTA, CDR2 FQGTGA. The CDR3 sequence: CASRGALEVDTQYF. In DNA form, the CDR3 reads TGTGCCAGCAGGGGAGCGTTGGAAGTGGATACGCAGTATTTT.

The rearrangement links TRBV30 to TRBJ1-4; D gene ambiguous. CDR3 length: 15 residues. Trimming left V 0 bases short and J 3 bases short, with 11 bases between. From germline, CDR1 is GTSNPN and CDR2 SVGIG (reference sequence). CDR3 loop: CAWSVMGGSNEKLFF. CDR3 in DNA: TGTGCCTGGAGTGTAATGGGAGGGTCTAATGAAAAACTGTTTTTT.

V usage is TRBV21-1 and J usage is TRBJ1-2; the listed D gene, TRBD1, was not tested against the DNA. TRBV21-1 is classified as a pseudogene. The CDR3 spans 12 residues. The CDR3 DNA is TGTGCCAGCAAAGGGGCCTACTATGGCTACACCTTC. It translates to CASKGAYYGYTF.

This clone showed up just a few times. The chain links TRBV6-5 to TRBJ2-1; perhaps TRBD2 as D (6 bases). This CDR3 spans 15 amino acids. V was shortened by 3 bases and J by 8 bases, with 17 bases between the two germline ends. Per the germline V gene, CDR1 is MNHEY and CDR2 is SVGAGI. CDR3 protein: CASSYTGGTRYEQFF. CDR3 nucleotide sequence: TGTGCCAGCAGTTATACTGGGGGGACCAGGTATGAGCAGTTCTTC.

About this clone itself: The same CDR3 can be traced to other DNA sequences in this sample. The chain joins TRBV29-1 to TRBJ1-5; 10 nucleotides line up with TRBD1. The CDR3 has 13 amino acids. Germline CDR1 is SQVTM and CDR2 is ANQGSEA. V shed 4 bases, J shed 4 bases, and the junction held 1 base outside the gene matches. Here the CDR3 reads CSVGTGGNQPQHF. The CDR3 region has the DNA TGCAGCGTTGGGACAGGGGGAAATCAGCCCCAGCATTTT. The full variable domain, with the rest looked up from reference TRBV29-1 and TRBJ1-5, is SAVISQKPSRDICQRGTSLTIQCQVDSQVTMMFWYRQQPGQSLTLIATANQGSEATYESGFVIDKFPISRPNLTFSTLTVSNMSPEDSSIYLCSVGTGGNQPQHFGDGTRLSIL.

The rearrangement uses TRBV6-5 and TRBJ2-7, with D perhaps matching TRBD1 (5 bases). CDR3 length: 15 amino acids. CDR1 is MNHEY and CDR2 is SVGAGI in the germline V gene. V gave up 0 bases and J gave up 2 bases, with 11 bases separating them. The CDR3, as DNA: TGTGCCAGCAGTTACTCCGACAGCCGAACCTACGAGCAGTACTTC. Its protein product is CASSYSDSRTYEQYF.

The CDR3 coding sequence is TGTGCCAGCAGGATGACAGGGGGAAGCAATCAGCCCCAGCATTTT. The encoded protein is CASRMTGGSNQPQHF. This chain joins TRBV2 and TRBJ1-5; 9 nucleotides line up with TRBD1. Germline CDR1 and CDR2: SNHLY and FYNNEI. V dropped 6 bases and J dropped 1; count of bases not matched to a gene: 4. The CDR3 length is 15 residues.

This clone was recorded a few times. The gene calls are TRBV5-1 and TRBJ1-2, with 7 bases lining up with TRBD1. Unmatched junction bases numbered 10, after V lost 3 bases and J lost 8 bases. Germline V CDR1 and CDR2: SGHRS, YFSETQ. The CDR3 covers 14 residues. The CDR3 bases are TGCGCCAGCAGCTCCTCAAGGGACAGCGGGGGCTACACCTTC. The encoded protein is CASSSSRDSGGYTF.